Below are 15 T cell receptor beta chains sequenced from a single sample in a study of T-cell reconstitution after alpha-beta-depleted transplantation in children. The authors prepared the TCRbeta library with unique molecular identifiers. One entry per CDR3 protein, called by TCRdb with MiXCR from the PCR reads. The sample lists 450,000 to 600,000 distinct CDR3 sequences, 10% to 15% occurring once. The specimen comprised PBMCs, mostly from graft donor cells, sampled 360 days after TCRalphabeta/CD19-depleted stem cell transplant. Receptor source: a male patient younger than 18 who had a stem cell transplant for acute myeloid leukemia, so the T cells may come from the graft donor.

In this sample, this clonotype turned up a few times. This chain connects TRBV3-1 to TRBJ2-1; TRBD2 matches at 14 bases. Germline V gene data show CDR1 as LGHDT and CDR2 as YNNKEL (reference sequence). CDR3 size: 16 residues. The junction had 7 bases not matched to a gene; V was cut back by 4 bases and J by 8 bases. CDR3 region: CASSLTSGRVPDEQFF. CDR3 bases: TGTGCCAGCAGCCTGACTAGCGGGAGGGTTCCGGATGAGCAGTTCTTC.

The rearrangement links TRBV12-3 or TRBV12-4 to TRBJ1-4; possibly TRBD1 for D (6 bases). Trimming stripped 6 bases from V and 8 bases from J, with 13 bases between. This CDR3 has 13 residues. CDR3 loop: CASRDSLLEKLFF. CDR3 nucleotides: TGTGCCAGCAGGGACAGTTTGCTCGAAAAACTGTTTTTT.

This clonotype has a count of ten or more. At one of its ends the junction is not consistent with the germline gene, which may arise from a read error. V is TRBV12-3 or TRBV12-4 and J is TRBJ2-1; 12 bases agree with TRBD2. The length of the CDR3 is 14 residues. The CDR3 sequence is CASSLAGGGNEQFF. CDR3 bases: TGCGCCAGCAGCCTAGCGGGAGGGGGCAATGAGCAGTTCTTC.

This clonotype was seen repeatedly, ten times or more. The chain employs TRBV28 and TRBJ1-1; tentatively, D is TRBD1 (6 bases). Per the germline V gene, CDR1 is MDHEN and CDR2 is SYDVKM. This CDR3 region has 11 residues. DNA of the CDR3: TGTGCGTGGGGGGCTAACACTGAAGCTTTCTTT. Translation gives CAWGANTEAFF.

The gene calls are TRBV4-3 and TRBJ1-1; 7 nucleotides align to TRBD1. The germline V gene encodes CDR1 LGHNA and CDR2 YSLEER. CDR3 length equals 14 residues. With 1 base clipped from V and 4 bases from J, the junction kept 3 bases outside the gene matches. CDR3 sequence: CASSQAQGVTEAFF. The DNA of the CDR3 is TGCGCCAGCAGCCAAGCTCAGGGGGTCACTGAAGCTTTCTTT.

This clonotype was picked up many times. This chain connects TRBV7-3 to TRBJ1-1; D might be TRBD1 (5 bases). The V gene lost 3 bases and the J gene lost 2 bases, with 7 bases spanning the gap. Germline CDR1 and CDR2: SGHTA and FQGTGA. The CDR3 runs to 13 residues. CDR3 DNA: TGTGCCAGCAGCTTGACAGATAACACTGAAGCTTTCTTT. Its translation: CASSLTDNTEAFF. Full variable domain (remainder filled in from reference TRBV7-3 and TRBJ1-1): GAGVSQTPSNKVTEKGKYVELRCDPISGHTALYWYRQSLGQGPEFLIYFQGTGAADDSGLPNDRFFAVRPEGSVSTLKIQRTERGDSAVYLCASSLTDNTEAFFGQGTRLTVV.

This clonotype has more than one count but fewer than ten. V and J are TRBV7-9 and TRBJ2-1; a weak D match, TRBD2 (6 bases). Germline CDR1 SEHNR, CDR2 FQNEAQ (reference sequence). The CDR3 is 12 residues long. With 5 bases removed from V and 13 bases from J, the gap between germline ends came to 15 bases. The CDR3 coding sequence is TGTGCCAGCAGCGGGAGGCGGGATAACCAGTTCTTC. Protein: CASSGRRDNQFF. Looking up the rest from reference TRBV7-9 and TRBJ2-1 gives the full variable domain: DTGVSQNPRHKITKRGQNVTFRCDPISEHNRLYWYRQTLGQGPEFLTYFQNEAQLEKSRLLSDRFSAERPKGSFSTLEIQRTEQGDSAMYLCASSGRRDNQFFGPGTRLTVL.

This clonotype was recorded a few times. V gene TRBV7-9 combines with J gene TRBJ2-1, with 8 positions matching TRBD2. Germline V gene lookup returns CDR1 SEHNR and CDR2 FQNEAQ (reference sequence). Trimming cost V 5 bases and J 3 bases; bases outside gene matches: 6. The CDR3 spans 15 residues. CDR3 DNA: TGTGCCAGCAGCGCGCAGGGACTAGTCTACAATGAGCAGTTCTTC. Its translation is CASSAQGLVYNEQFF.

V usage is TRBV10-3 and J usage is TRBJ2-2; 7 bases are a match to TRBD2. The germline gives CDR1 ENHRY, CDR2 SYGVKD. Losses at the gene ends were 6 bases for V and 5 bases for J; bases not matched to a gene: 9. This CDR3 is built from 15 residues. The CDR3 nucleotides are TGTGCCATCAGGACCTTGACTAGCCCAACCGGGGAGCTGTTTTTT. It codes for CAIRTLTSPTGELFF.

V is TRBV5-1 and J is TRBJ2-3; 8 bases fit TRBD2. The CDR3 sequence is 16 residues long. CDR1 is SGHRS and CDR2 is YFSETQ in the germline V gene. V gave up 7 bases and J gave up 5 bases; unmatched junction bases: 15. The CDR3 DNA reads as TGCGCCAGCGCACCCGTTAGAGCGGGAGATCGAGATACGCAGTATTTT. Amino acid sequence: CASAPVRAGDRDTQYF.

This chain links TRBV4-3 with TRBJ2-7, with D possibly called TRBD1 or TRBD2 (6 bases each). There are 14 residues in the CDR3. Germline-derived CDR1 and CDR2 are LGHNA and YSLEER. Trimming left V 1 base short and J 7 bases short, with 14 bases between. The CDR3 bases are TGCGCCAGCAGCCAAGTCGAGGGGGGCGGAGAGCAGTACTTC. Translation: CASSQVEGGGEQYF.

This clonotype was counted a few times. The rearrangement links TRBV7-8 to TRBJ2-2; D gene uncertain. Germline CDR1 is SGHVS and CDR2 is FQNEAQ. Trimming removed 5 bases from V and 6 bases from J, with 16 bases in between. The CDR3 is 15 amino acids. This CDR3 is CASSVRVPKSGELFF. In DNA form, the CDR3 reads TGTGCCAGCAGCGTCCGGGTCCCGAAATCCGGGGAGCTGTTTTTT.

This clonotype was detected only a few times. The chain has TRBV12-3 or TRBV12-4 and TRBJ2-3, with D perhaps TRBD2 (5 bases). V was trimmed by 8 bases and J by 4 bases, leaving 16 bases between them. The CDR3 loop spans 14 amino acids. The CDR3 bases are TGTGCCAGCTGGACGAGGGCTGAGGCAGATACGCAGTATTTT. Protein: CASWTRAEADTQYF.

This clonotype showed up just a few times. The V gene is TRBV19, the J gene TRBJ2-1; maybe TRBD1 (5 bases). Germline V CDR1 and CDR2: LNHDA, SQIVND (reference sequence). The CDR3 is made up of 21 amino acids. Trimming took 0 bases from V and 7 from J, leaving 31 bases between them. The CDR3 DNA follows: TGTGCCAGTAGTATAGAGCCCCTCAGGGTAGCCCTGGCTACGAGGTTAAATGAGCAGTTCTTC. This gives the protein CASSIEPLRVALATRLNEQFF.

The V and J genes are TRBV20-1 and TRBJ2-7; 9 positions agree with TRBD2. This CDR3 has 17 residues. V trimming: 0 bases; J trimming: 7 bases; junction bases outside the gene matches: 16. Germline CDR1 reads DFQATT; CDR2 reads SNEGSKA (reference sequence). This chain's CDR3 is CSARDGDPSGTTSEQYF. CDR3 DNA sequence: TGCAGTGCTAGAGATGGGGACCCTAGCGGGACTACTAGTGAGCAGTACTTC.